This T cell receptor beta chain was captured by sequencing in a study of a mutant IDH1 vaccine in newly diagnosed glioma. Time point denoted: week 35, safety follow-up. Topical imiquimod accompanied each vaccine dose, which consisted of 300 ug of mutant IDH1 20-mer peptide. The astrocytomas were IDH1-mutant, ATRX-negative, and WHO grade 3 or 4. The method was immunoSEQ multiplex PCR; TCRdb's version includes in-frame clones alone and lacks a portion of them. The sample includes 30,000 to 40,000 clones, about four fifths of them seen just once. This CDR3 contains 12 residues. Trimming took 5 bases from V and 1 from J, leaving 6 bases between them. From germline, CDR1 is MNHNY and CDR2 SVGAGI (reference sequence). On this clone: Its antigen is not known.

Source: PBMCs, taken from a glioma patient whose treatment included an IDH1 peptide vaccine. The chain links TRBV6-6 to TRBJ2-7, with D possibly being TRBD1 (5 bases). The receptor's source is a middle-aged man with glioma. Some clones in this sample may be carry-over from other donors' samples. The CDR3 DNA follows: TGTGCCAGCAGTACAGGATCCTACGAGCAGTACTTC. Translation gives CASSTGSYEQYF.